What follows are 26 T cell receptor beta chains derived from one specimen sequenced in a study of somatic mutations in cytotoxic T cells in rheumatoid arthritis. Data came from immunoSEQ multiplex PCR; TCRdb stores just in-frame clones and leaves some out. Of 18,000 or so clones listed, 82% were seen once; the top ten hold about 10%. The sample was CD8+ T cells sorted from blood. These receptors were taken from an adult with rheumatoid arthritis.

This chain links TRBV4-2 with TRBJ2-2; TRBD2 matches at 9 bases. The CDR3 spans 16 residues. Germline trimming cut 5 bases from V and 5 bases from J; bases unmatched to any gene: 9. CDR1 and CDR2 (germline): LGHNA, YNFKEQ. DNA for the CDR3: TGTGCCAGCAGCGCGGGGGGGGTAGAGGGGACCGGGGAGCTGTTTTTT. Protein: CASSAGGVEGTGELFF.

The chain is built from TRBV7-9 and TRBJ2-1; 12 bases map to TRBD1. The V gene's germline CDR1 is SEHNR and CDR2 FQNEAQ (reference sequence). The junction had 12 bases not matched to a gene; V was cut back by 5 bases and J by 4 bases. The CDR3 has 18 amino acids. This CDR3 reads CASSKSSPGQGAYNEQFF. The CDR3 DNA follows: TGTGCCAGCAGCAAATCGTCTCCGGGACAGGGGGCTTACAATGAGCAGTTCTTC.

This chain links TRBV9 with TRBJ2-7, with 7 bases matching TRBD1. Looked up from germline, CDR1 is SGDLS and CDR2 is YYNGEE. After removal of 4 bases from V and 3 bases from J, the junction contained 4 bases not matched to a gene. The CDR3 length is 13 residues. CDR3 residues: CASSTGDRYEQYF. CDR3 sequence (DNA): TGTGCCAGCAGCACAGGGGACCGCTACGAGCAGTACTTC.

V is TRBV6-1 and J is TRBJ1-4; D is unresolved. The V gene's germline CDR1 is MNHNS and CDR2 SASEGT. This CDR3 spans 16 amino acids. Deletions cut 1 base from V and 10 bases from J, with 19 bases between. The CDR3 loop is CASSEGTSGLRVKLFF. The DNA of the CDR3 is TGTGCCAGCAGTGAAGGGACCAGTGGGCTACGGGTAAAACTGTTTTTT.

The rearrangement uses TRBV19 and TRBJ2-1, with D possibly TRBD2 on 5 matching bases. The length of the CDR3 is 16 residues. The ends were cut back, 5 bases at V and 3 bases at J, with 17 bases in the middle. Germline assignment: CDR1 LNHDA and CDR2 SQIVND (reference sequence). The CDR3 DNA follows: TGTGCCAGTAGTCCTAGAGGGCAGGCGGGCTACAATGAGCAGTTCTTC. It specifies CASSPRGQAGYNEQFF.

This chain uses TRBV15 with TRBJ2-6, with unresolved D. The CDR3 is made up of 17 amino acids. The germline CDR1 and CDR2 sequences are LNHNV and YYDKDF (reference sequence). Trimming took off 5 bases at V and 0 bases at J, with 14 bases between the two ends. The CDR3 is CATSRPKISSGANVLTF. CDR3 DNA sequence: TGTGCCACCAGCCGTCCGAAGATATCCTCTGGGGCCAACGTCCTGACTTTC.

This rearrangement joins TRBV7-2 to TRBJ2-1; tentative D call: TRBD2 (5 bases). There are 10 residues in the CDR3. Trimming shortened V by 6 bases and J by 8 bases, and 5 bases separated the two germline ends. Per germline, CDR1 SGHTA and CDR2 FQGNSA. The CDR3 is CASRLDEQFF. For the CDR3, the DNA is TGTGCCAGCAGACTAGATGAGCAGTTCTTC.

The chain recombines TRBV25-1 with TRBJ2-3; either TRBD1 or TRBD2 may supply D (6 bases each). The germline V gene encodes CDR1 MGHDK and CDR2 SYGVNS. The CDR3 runs 14 residues. V was pared by 3 bases and J by 6 bases, with 13 bases between. CDR3 sequence (DNA): TGTGCCAGCAGTGATGGCCGGGGGCGGGATACGCAGTATTTT. Translated: CASSDGRGRDTQYF.

This chain links TRBV27 with TRBJ1-2, with TRBD1 matching 9 bases. This CDR3 contains 12 residues. CDR1 is MNHEY, CDR2 SMNVEV, per germline (reference sequence). Trimming at V came to 8 bases and at J to 6 bases, leaving 4 bases not matched to a gene. The CDR3 loop reads CASWDRDDGYTF. The CDR3 DNA follows: TGTGCCAGCTGGGACAGGGACGATGGCTACACCTTC.

This clone is a singleton in its sample. V and J are TRBV25-1 and TRBJ1-2; the D is unclear. CDR3 length equals 11 residues. Germline V gene lookup returns CDR1 MGHDK and CDR2 SYGVNS. The V end was cut by 7 bases, the J end by 8 bases, with 11 bases between. CDR3 sequence: CASMEGEGYTF. In DNA, the CDR3 is TGTGCCAGCATGGAGGGTGAGGGCTACACCTTC.

The chain combines TRBV2 with TRBJ2-1; D remains unclear. The CDR3 covers 12 residues. Trimming cost V 8 bases and J 3 bases, with 8 bases left between them. The germline gives CDR1 SNHLY, CDR2 FYNNEI. This CDR3 reads CASGNNYNEQFF. CDR3 bases: TGTGCCAGCGGGAATAACTACAATGAGCAGTTCTTC.

The V gene is TRBV5-1, the J gene TRBJ1-1, with 12 nucleotides matching TRBD1. CDR3 length equals 18 residues. The germline V gene has CDR1 SGHRS and CDR2 YFSETQ. Trimming at V came to 3 bases and at J to 1 base, leaving 10 bases not matched to a gene. CDR3 loop: CASSSSGQGAWGNTEAFF. CDR3 coding DNA: TGCGCCAGCAGCTCCTCGGGACAGGGGGCTTGGGGGAACACTGAAGCTTTCTTT.

This clone has more than one count but fewer than ten. The chain combines TRBV5-5 with TRBJ2-7; D gene ambiguous. The CDR3 totals 15 residues. CDR1 and CDR2 from the germline V gene are SGHKS and YYEKEE (reference sequence). The ends were cut back, 1 base at V and 6 bases at J, with 17 bases in the middle. The DNA of the CDR3 is TGTGCCAGCAGCTTGCTGAAGTCGGTCCTCGTCGAGCAGTACTTC. Its translation: CASSLLKSVLVEQYF.

The J gene is TRBJ1-1, the V gene TRBV6-1, with unresolved D. The V end was cut by 3 bases, the J end by 5 bases, with 16 bases between. This CDR3 region has 15 residues. Germline V gene data show CDR1 as MNHNS and CDR2 as SASEGT. CDR3 sequence: CASSDSSGGRTEAFF. CDR3 in DNA: TGTGCCAGCAGTGACAGTTCCGGCGGTAGGACTGAAGCTTTCTTT.

The chain is built from TRBV4-3 and TRBJ2-5; possibly TRBD1 for D (5 bases). V lost 1 base and J lost 1, with 7 bases in between. CDR1 LGHNA and CDR2 YSLEER come from the germline V gene. CDR3 length: 14 residues. For the CDR3, the DNA is TGCGCCAGCAGCCAAGCGACAGCCCAAGAGACCCAGTACTTC. Its protein product is CASSQATAQETQYF.

The chain couples TRBV19 to TRBJ2-7; the D gene could be TRBD1 or TRBD2 (7 bases each). Germline lookup yields CDR1 LNHDA and CDR2 SQIVND (reference sequence). The CDR3 totals 14 residues. Written as DNA, the CDR3 is TGTGCTTCCAGTCCAGGGGGGGCCCAATACGAGCAGTACTTC. Translation: CASSPGGAQYEQYF.

This clone was recorded once. The gene calls are TRBV6-1 and TRBJ1-5; TRBD1 is a possible D gene (5 bases). V gave up 0 bases and J gave up 4 bases, with 13 bases separating them. CDR3 length: 16 amino acids. The germline CDR1 and CDR2 sequences are MNHNS and SASEGT. CDR3 in amino acids: CASSEAKGRWNQPQHF. The CDR3, as DNA: TGTGCCAGCAGTGAAGCAAAGGGGAGGTGGAATCAGCCCCAGCATTTT.

The chain employs TRBV5-1 and TRBJ1-1, with 7 bases matching TRBD1. Germline V gives CDR1 SGHRS, CDR2 YFSETQ. V lost 0 bases to trimming and J lost 3 bases; unmatched junction nucleotides: 5. CDR3 length equals 15 residues. CDR3 in amino acids: CASSLETGAYTEAFF. CDR3 in DNA: TGCGCCAGCAGCTTGGAAACAGGGGCTTACACTGAAGCTTTCTTT.

This rearrangement joins TRBV9 to TRBJ2-7; TRBD2 might be the D (5 bases). Germline V gene sequence: CDR1 SGDLS, CDR2 YYNGEE. V dropped 0 bases and J dropped 2 bases, with 9 bases sitting between them. This CDR3 comprises 14 residues. CDR3 region: CASSVGLAPYEQYF. The CDR3 DNA reads TGTGCCAGCAGCGTAGGGCTAGCCCCCTACGAGCAGTACTTC.

This clone was picked up a small number of times. The rearrangement joins TRBV9 to TRBJ2-6; TRBD2 matches at 16 bases. The CDR3 runs 19 residues. In germline, CDR1 is SGDLS, CDR2 YYNGEE. V dropped 3 bases and J dropped 3; count of bases not matched to a gene: 6. Here the CDR3 DNA reads TGTGCCAGCAGCGGACCGGGACTAGCGGGGGGGTTTGGGGCCAACGTCCTGACTTTC. It specifies CASSGPGLAGGFGANVLTF.

This clone is a singleton in its sample. The V call is TRBV27, the J call TRBJ2-1; TRBD1 agrees at 7 bases. Per the germline V gene, CDR1 is MNHEY and CDR2 is SMNVEV (reference sequence). The CDR3 spans 14 residues. V lost 3 bases and J lost 4; bases outside the gene matches: 3. In nucleotides, the CDR3 is TGTGCCAGCAGTTTTAAGGGGGCTTACAATGAGCAGTTCTTC. Translation gives CASSFKGAYNEQFF.

The chain combines TRBV7-2 with TRBJ1-1, with D maybe TRBD1 (6 bases). This CDR3 region has 18 residues. The germline V gene has CDR1 SGHTA and CDR2 FQGNSA. V lost 1 base and J 0 bases, leaving 18 bases between the germline ends. For the CDR3, the DNA is TGTGCCAGCAGCTTAGGGGGGCAGACAGGAAGGATGAACACTGAAGCTTTCTTT. Its protein product is CASSLGGQTGRMNTEAFF.

The chain joins TRBV13 to TRBJ1-2; TRBD1 aligns across 8 bases. Per the germline V gene, CDR1 is PRHDT and CDR2 is FYEKMQ (reference sequence). The V segment lost 0 bases and the J segment 5 bases; nucleotides outside the gene matches: 5. This CDR3 is built from 15 residues. CDR3 DNA sequence: TGTGCCAGCAGCTTAGGGACAGGGGTAGGGTATGGCTACACCTTC. Protein product: CASSLGTGVGYGYTF. The variable domain in full, completed from reference TRBV13 and TRBJ1-2, reads AAGVIQSPRHLIKEKRETATLKCYPIPRHDTVYWYQQGPGQDPQFLISFYEKMQSDKGSIPDRFSAQQFSDYHSELNMSSLELGDSALYFCASSLGTGVGYGYTFGSGTRLTVV.

The chain is built from TRBV27 and TRBJ2-7, with D unresolved. This CDR3 is 15 amino acids long. The V gene lost 0 bases and the J gene lost 1 base, with 10 bases spanning the gap. Germline V CDR1 and CDR2: MNHEY, SMNVEV (reference sequence). The CDR3 DNA reads TGTGCCAGCAGTTTATCGTTAGGCCGGTCCTACGAGCAGTACTTC. Translating it yields CASSLSLGRSYEQYF.

The chain uses TRBV11-1 and TRBJ2-1; 7 bases align to TRBD1. V lost 2 bases, J lost 3 bases, and 4 bases stayed unmatched. This CDR3 region has 15 residues. Germline CDR1 and CDR2: SGHAT and FQDESV (reference sequence). The CDR3 loop reads CASSLTQGIYNEQFF. CDR3 nucleotide sequence: TGTGCCAGCAGCTTAACACAGGGGATCTACAATGAGCAGTTCTTC.

This chain joins TRBV15 and TRBJ2-3; 7 positions agree with TRBD2. The J segment lost 4 bases and the V segment lost 4 bases, leaving 14 bases of the junction unmatched. CDR3 size: 17 residues. Germline lookup yields CDR1 LNHNV and CDR2 YYDKDF (reference sequence). This CDR3 is CATSTSGGGRGADTQYF. The CDR3 nucleotides are TGTGCCACCAGCACCTCAGGAGGAGGGAGGGGCGCAGATACGCAGTATTTT.